Shown below are 10 T cell receptor beta chains from a single sample sequenced in a study of human T cells and chemical hapten exposure. Using its own MiXCR run on the RACE reads, TCRdb lists one record per CDR3 protein. The data contain about 57,000 distinct CDR3 sequences, about a tenth of them singletons. The time point is: patch test 1, 2 weeks after DPC sensitization. Treatment indicated: therapeutic diphenylcyclopropenone sensitization with weekly scalp DPC. The starting material was whole blood, obtained in connection with sensitization to the hapten diphenylcyclopropenone (DPC). These receptors came from a woman aged 40 to 50 with alopecia areata. Some clones in this sample may be carry-over from other donors' samples.

CDR3 sequence reads: CASSGQGAAFF. In nucleotides, the CDR3 is TGTGCCAGCAGTGGACAGGGGGCTGCTTTCTTT. The rearrangement uses TRBV6-6 and TRBJ1-1; 11 nucleotides line up with TRBD1. The ends lost 5 bases at V and 11 bases at J; junction bases unmatched: 1. The CDR3 totals 11 residues. Germline V CDR1 and CDR2: MNHNY, SVGAGI (reference sequence).

This clonotype was counted at least ten times. A junction end diverges from the germline sequence, so it may reflect a read error. The chain is built from TRBV5-1 and TRBJ1-1; D not resolved. Germline assignment: CDR1 SGHRS and CDR2 YFSETQ. The CDR3 consists of 13 residues. CDR3 nucleotides: TGCGCCAGCAGTTTGACATTGAACTCTGAAGCTTTCTTT. This codes for CASSLTLNSEAFF. Using reference TRBV5-1 and TRBJ1-1 for the parts outside the CDR3, the full variable domain is KAGVTQTPRYLIKTRGQQVTLSCSPISGHRSVSWYQQTPGQGLQFLFEYFSETQRNKGNFPGRFSGRQFSNSRSEMNVSTLELGDSALYLCASSLTLNSEAFFGQGTRLTVV.

This clonotype appeared many times. This chain connects TRBV2 to TRBJ2-1, with 7 nucleotides matching TRBD2. The V gene end was trimmed by 4 bases and the J gene end by 4 bases; junction bases not matched to a gene: 7. The CDR3 sequence is 15 residues long. Germline V gene lookup returns CDR1 SNHLY and CDR2 FYNNEI. The CDR3 DNA reads as TGTGCCAGCAGTGTTGGGCGGGGGACGTACAATGAGCAGTTCTTC. Translated, it gives CASSVGRGTYNEQFF. The whole variable domain, filled in from reference TRBV2 and TRBJ2-1, reads EPEVTQTPSHQVTQMGQEVILRCVPISNHLYFYWYRQILGQKVEFLVSFYNNEISEKSEIFDDQFSVERPDGSNFTLKIRSTKLEDSAMYFCASSVGRGTYNEQFFGPGTRLTVL.

The genes are TRBV7-2 and TRBJ2-1, with D tentatively TRBD2 (7 bases). V lost 2 bases and J 6 bases, leaving 17 bases between the germline ends. This CDR3 is built from 16 residues. Germline V gene data show CDR1 as SGHTA and CDR2 as FQGNSA. DNA of the CDR3: TGTGCCAGCAGCTTATCTAACGGGGGGCTCGGCAATGAGCAGTTCTTC. This encodes CASSLSNGGLGNEQFF.

Only a few counts were recorded for this clonotype. The V gene is TRBV5-4, the J gene TRBJ2-7; D gene uncertain. CDR1 and CDR2 (germline): SGHNT, YYREEE (reference sequence). V gave up 2 bases and J gave up 4 bases, with 22 bases separating them. This CDR3 region has 17 residues. The CDR3 coding sequence is TGTGCCAGCAGCTTAAAGGGTCTCACTAACCCCCTTTACGAGCAGTACTTC. Its translation: CASSLKGLTNPLYEQYF.

The CDR3 DNA is TGTGCCAGCTCACCCCCCGACAGGGGCGTAGGGACTGAAGCTTTCTTT. This gives the protein CASSPPDRGVGTEAFF. This chain links TRBV18 with TRBJ1-1, with 8 bases matching TRBD1. The germline gives CDR1 KGHSH, CDR2 LQKENI. The CDR3 contains 16 residues. Trimming took 3 bases from V and 5 from J; bases not matched to a gene: 11.

This clonotype was seen a few times. The V and J genes are TRBV7-9 and TRBJ2-3, with a weak D call TRBD1 (5 bases). Between the trimmed V and J ends, which lost 2 bases and 0 bases, there was a span of 12 bases. Germline CDR1 is SEHNR and CDR2 is FQNEAQ (reference sequence). The CDR3 consists of 16 residues. The CDR3 protein is CASSLWGETSTDTQYF. In DNA, the CDR3 is TGTGCCAGCAGCTTATGGGGCGAGACTAGCACAGATACGCAGTATTTT.

Ten or more counts support this clonotype. The chain employs TRBV5-1 and TRBJ1-1, with D maybe TRBD1 (5 bases). This CDR3 has 16 amino acids. V lost 4 bases to trimming and J lost 2 bases, with 18 bases between them. The germline CDR1 and CDR2 sequences are SGHRS and YFSETQ. The chain's CDR3 is CASSPQGRSFNTEAFF. CDR3 DNA: TGCGCCAGCAGCCCGCAGGGCCGGTCTTTTAACACTGAAGCTTTCTTT.

This clonotype was observed many times. The chain carries TRBV7-2 and TRBJ2-1; 8 nucleotides align to TRBD2. CDR1 and CDR2 (germline): SGHTA, FQGNSA. The CDR3 sequence is 16 residues long. After removal of 7 bases from V and 7 bases from J, the junction contained 15 bases not matched to a gene. CDR3 sequence (DNA): TGTGCCAGCATCGATCCGGGGGGGCCTTTGTGGAATGAGCAGTTCTTC. Amino acids: CASIDPGGPLWNEQFF. The variable domain in full, completed from reference TRBV7-2 and TRBJ2-1, reads GAGVSQSPSNKVTEKGKDVELRCDPISGHTALYWYRQSLGQGLEFLIYFQGNSAPDKSGLPSDRFSAERTGGSVSTLTIQRTQQEDSAVYLCASIDPGGPLWNEQFFGPGTRLTVL.

The rearrangement links TRBV5-8 to TRBJ1-3; D call uncertain. The V gene's germline CDR1 is SGHTS and CDR2 YDEGEE. Trimming pared 1 base from V and 0 bases from J, leaving 14 bases between. The CDR3 runs 17 residues. The CDR3 region has the DNA TGTGCCAGCAGCTTGCTCGGCGGGATGAGCTCTGGAAACACCATATATTTT. Its translation: CASSLLGGMSSGNTIYF.